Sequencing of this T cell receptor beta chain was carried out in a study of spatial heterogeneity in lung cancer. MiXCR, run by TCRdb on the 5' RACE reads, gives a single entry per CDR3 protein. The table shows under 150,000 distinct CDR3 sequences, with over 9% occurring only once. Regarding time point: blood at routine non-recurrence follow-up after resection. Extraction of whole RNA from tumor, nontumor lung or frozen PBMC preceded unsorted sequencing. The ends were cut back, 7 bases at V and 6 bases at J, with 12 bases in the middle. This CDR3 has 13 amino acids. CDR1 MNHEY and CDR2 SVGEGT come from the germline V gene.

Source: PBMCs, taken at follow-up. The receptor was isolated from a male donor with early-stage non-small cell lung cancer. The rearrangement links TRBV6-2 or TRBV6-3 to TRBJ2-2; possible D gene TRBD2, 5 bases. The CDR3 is CASNYGGPGELFF. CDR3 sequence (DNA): TGTGCCAGCAACTATGGAGGTCCCGGGGAGCTGTTTTTT.